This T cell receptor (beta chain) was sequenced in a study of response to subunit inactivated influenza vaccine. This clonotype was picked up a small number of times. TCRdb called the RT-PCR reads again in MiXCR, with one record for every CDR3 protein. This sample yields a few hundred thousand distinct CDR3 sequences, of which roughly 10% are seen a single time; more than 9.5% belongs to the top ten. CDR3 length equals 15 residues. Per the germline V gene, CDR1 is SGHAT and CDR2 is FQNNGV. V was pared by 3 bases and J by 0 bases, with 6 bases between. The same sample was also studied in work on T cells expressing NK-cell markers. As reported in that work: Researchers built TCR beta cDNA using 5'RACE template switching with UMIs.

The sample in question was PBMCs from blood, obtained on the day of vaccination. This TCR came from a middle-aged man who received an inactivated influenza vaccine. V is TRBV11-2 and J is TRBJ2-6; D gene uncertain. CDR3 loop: CASSFHRSGANVLTF. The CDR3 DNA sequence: TGTGCCAGCAGCTTTCACCGCTCTGGGGCCAACGTCCTGACTTTC.